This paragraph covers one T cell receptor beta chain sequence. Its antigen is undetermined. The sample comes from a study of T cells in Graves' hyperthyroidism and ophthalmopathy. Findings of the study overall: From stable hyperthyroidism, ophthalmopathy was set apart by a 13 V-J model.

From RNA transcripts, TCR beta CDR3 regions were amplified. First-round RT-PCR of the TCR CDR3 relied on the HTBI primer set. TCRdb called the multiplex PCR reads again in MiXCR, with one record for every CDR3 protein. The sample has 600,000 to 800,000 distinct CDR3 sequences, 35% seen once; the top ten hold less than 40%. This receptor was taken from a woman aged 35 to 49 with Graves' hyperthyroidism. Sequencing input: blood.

The CDR3, as DNA: TGTGCCAGCAGCTTATCCCTCTCGGGCAATCAGCCCCAGCATTTT. Encoded protein: CASSLSLSGNQPQHF. This chain links TRBV7-2 with TRBJ1-5; no clear D gene. The V and J ends lost 2 bases and 2 bases respectively, with 10 bases between them. CDR1 and CDR2 (germline): SGHTA, FQGNSA. The CDR3 totals 15 residues.